This is a list of T cell receptor beta chains from one sample in a study of cytomegalovirus exposure and HLA in healthy donors. Clones were sequenced by immunoSEQ multiplex PCR, and TCRdb holds only the in-frame ones, with some missing. The sample has fewer than 80,000 clones; about 74% are singletons. The specimen sequenced was PBMCs. These receptors were taken from a woman aged 55-69 years in good health and CMV-seropositive. Both conserved end residues are part of each CDR3. The D gene is left open where the match is weak. A clone size is listed for some rows: how often the clone was seen (once, few, many), or a class if it is expanded.

cdr3_nt cdr3_aa j_call clone_size cdr3_length v_call d_call
TGTGCCAGCAGCTTGGCCAGGTACTCTGAAGCTTTCTTT CASSLARYSEAFF TRBJ1-1 - 13 TRBV5-6 -
TGTGCCGGGCAGACAGGGGGCTCCGACGGCTACACCTTC CAGQTGGSDGYTF TRBJ1-2 - 13 TRBV30 TRBD1
TGTGCCAGCATTCCAGCGGGAGTCAGCTACAATGAGCAGTTCTTC CASIPAGVSYNEQFF TRBJ2-1 few 15 TRBV6-6 TRBD2
TGTGCCAGCCGACTATACTGTGCAACTAATGAAAAACTGTTTTTT CASRLYCATNEKLFF TRBJ1-4 - 15 TRBV6-7 -
TGTGCCAGTAAGCAAGCCAGCGCAGCCTACGAGCAGTACTTC CASKQASAAYEQYF TRBJ2-7 - 14 TRBV19 -
TGTGCCAGCAGCTCGGGCTCCAGGGGCGCCCCTGAAGCTTTCTTT CASSSGSRGAPEAFF TRBJ1-1 - 15 TRBV5-4 -
TGTGCCAGCAGCTACGGGCGGGGCGGGGCTGGCACAGATACGCAGTATTTT CASSYGRGGAGTDTQYF TRBJ2-3 - 17 TRBV11-2 -
TGTGCCAGCAGCCAGAAGTGGGTGACTAGCGGATACACCGGGGAGCTGTTTTTT CASSQKWVTSGYTGELFF TRBJ2-2 once 18 TRBV4-2 TRBD2
TGTGCCAGCAGCGTTGGACAGGGGGAGTACAATGAGCAGTTCTTC CASSVGQGEYNEQFF TRBJ2-1 - 15 TRBV9 TRBD1
TGTGCCAGTACCATTGGGACAGTAAGTACGCCCCAGCATTTT CASTIGTVSTPQHF TRBJ1-5 - 14 TRBV19 TRBD1
TGCGCCAGCAGGTTACAGGGGGTACCTTTCTTT CASRLQGVPFF TRBJ1-1 - 11 TRBV5-1 TRBD1
TGTGCCAGCAGTTTAAGGGAGTCACCCCTCCACTTT CASSLRESPLHF TRBJ1-6 - 12 TRBV6-5 -
TGTGCCAGCAGCCCGGGGACAGGGACCGGGGAGCTGTTTTTT CASSPGTGTGELFF TRBJ2-2 - 14 TRBV9 TRBD1
TGTGCCTGGAGTAGGAGGAGCTCTGGAAACACCATATATTTT CAWSRRSSGNTIYF TRBJ1-3 once 14 TRBV30 -
TGTGCCAGTAGTACCCCCGGACAGTATGGCTACACCTTC CASSTPGQYGYTF TRBJ1-2 - 13 TRBV19 -
TGCGCCAGCAGGGTCCTCGCGGGGTCCGGGGAGCTGTTTTTT CASRVLAGSGELFF TRBJ2-2 - 14 TRBV5-1 -
TGTGCCAGCAGACCCGGCGGGGCTAATGAAAAACTGTTTTTT CASRPGGANEKLFF TRBJ1-4 - 14 TRBV28 -
TGCGCCAGCAGCCCCGGGACTAGGGGACAAGAGACCCAGTACTTC CASSPGTRGQETQYF TRBJ2-5 - 15 TRBV5-1 TRBD2